Shown below are 16 T cell receptor beta chains from a single sample sequenced in a study of OX40 agonist ivuxolimab in advanced cancers. Libraries were prepared by immunoSEQ multiplex PCR; TCRdb keeps only in-frame clonotypes and omits some of them. The profile covers tens of thousands of clones, with about 88% appearing a single time and 9.5% to 15% taken by the ten largest. The starting material was CD4+ or CD8+ T cells sorted from blood, obtained in a trial of the OX40 agonist ivuxolimab. The receptors derive from an adult with an advanced solid tumor such as melanoma, head and neck, liver or kidney cancer.

The chain joins TRBV7-8 to TRBJ2-7; TRBD1 matches at 7 bases. Losses at the gene ends were 7 bases for V and 3 bases for J; bases not matched to a gene: 12. The CDR3 extends over 15 amino acids. Germline loops: CDR1 SGHVS, CDR2 FQNEAQ. The CDR3, as DNA: TGTGCCAGCACCTCGGTGAGACAGGGTATCTACGAGCAGTACTTC. The encoded protein is CASTSVRQGIYEQYF.

The chain combines TRBV7-9 with TRBJ2-3; 8 nucleotides match TRBD1. In germline, CDR1 is SEHNR, CDR2 FQNEAQ (reference sequence). The CDR3 contains 16 residues. V dropped 8 bases and J dropped 3; count of bases not matched to a gene: 13. This CDR3 is CASGLGQGETTDTQYF. The CDR3 DNA sequence: TGTGCCAGCGGCCTCGGACAGGGCGAGACGACAGATACGCAGTATTTT.

V usage is TRBV27 and J usage is TRBJ2-5; D is perhaps TRBD1 (7 bases). The CDR3 is 15 residues long. V lost 6 bases, J lost 4 bases, and 18 bases lay in between. Germline V gives CDR1 MNHEY, CDR2 SMNVEV (reference sequence). CDR3 in DNA: TGTGCCAGCAGCCCAGAGACAGGGAGGAGAGAGACCCAGTACTTC. This codes for CASSPETGRRETQYF.

CDR3 in DNA: TGCAGCGTTGTCGCGGGGAATGGCTACACCTTC. Its protein is CSVVAGNGYTF. The chain employs TRBV29-1 and TRBJ1-2; D is unresolved. Germline values: CDR1 SQVTM, CDR2 ANQGSEA. The CDR3 contains 11 residues. The V end lost 4 bases, the J end lost 6 bases, and 9 bases lay between the germline ends.

In its sample, this clone was seen a few times. The CDR3 nucleotides are TGTGCCAGCAGTGCGGCTTGGGGCTACACCTTC. Its translation is CASSAAWGYTF. This sequence joins TRBV6-6 and TRBJ1-2; no clear D gene. Trimming removed 5 bases at V and 8 bases at J, with 9 bases between. The CDR3 contains 11 residues. Germline-derived CDR1 and CDR2 are MNHNY and SVGAGI (reference sequence).

A single count supports this clone. The genes are TRBV28 and TRBJ2-7; 11 bases match TRBD1. V was pared by 2 bases and J by 6 bases, with 12 bases of the junction left unmatched. This CDR3 is 17 amino acids long. Germline CDR1 is MDHEN and CDR2 is SYDVKM. CDR3 loop: CASSLRPTGTGGFEQYF. The CDR3 DNA reads as TGTGCCAGCAGTTTAAGGCCCACCGGGACAGGGGGTTTCGAGCAGTACTTC.

The chain recombines TRBV27 with TRBJ2-7; D uncertain. This CDR3 spans 15 amino acids. CDR1 and CDR2 from the germline V gene are MNHEY and SMNVEV (reference sequence). Trimming removed 5 bases from V and 1 base from J, with 15 bases in between. DNA for the CDR3: TGTGCCAGCAGTCCGCTGATGGCAGCGTCCTACGAGCAGTACTTC. This gives the protein CASSPLMAASYEQYF.

The chain uses TRBV10-3 and TRBJ2-3, with D unresolved. V was pared by 2 bases and J by 5 bases, with 2 bases between. Germline V gene sequence: CDR1 ENHRY, CDR2 SYGVKD. This CDR3 has 11 amino acids. CDR3 in amino acids: CAISEGDTQYF. In DNA form, the CDR3 reads TGTGCCATCAGTGAGGGAGATACGCAGTATTTT.

The gene calls are TRBV5-6 and TRBJ2-7, with D perhaps matching TRBD1 (6 bases). The CDR3 covers 17 residues. Trimming left V 0 bases short and J 3 bases short, with 19 bases between. Germline V gene data show CDR1 as SGHDT and CDR2 as YYEEEE. The CDR3 spells CASSLGAGADPYYEQYF. In DNA form, the CDR3 reads TGTGCCAGCAGCTTGGGGGCAGGGGCCGACCCCTACTACGAGCAGTACTTC.

This chain connects TRBV13 to TRBJ2-5; D possibly corresponds to TRBD1 (6 bases). Germline-derived CDR1 and CDR2 are PRHDT and FYEKMQ (reference sequence). The CDR3 sequence is 15 residues long. V dropped 0 bases and J dropped 4 bases, with 12 bases sitting between them. For the CDR3, the DNA is TGTGCCAGCAGCTTAGGACCCATACAGGGAGAGACCCAGTACTTC. Amino acid sequence: CASSLGPIQGETQYF.

This clone was seen just once. The chain carries TRBV7-8 and TRBJ1-4, with TRBD1 as a possible D gene (5 bases). Trimming shortened V by 4 bases and J by 5 bases, and 11 bases separated the two germline ends. Germline lookup yields CDR1 SGHVS and CDR2 FQNEAQ. This CDR3 comprises 14 residues. The chain's CDR3 is CASSSGGVNEKLFF. CDR3 nucleotide sequence: TGTGCCAGCAGCTCGGGAGGGGTAAATGAAAAACTGTTTTTT.

J is TRBJ2-7 and V is TRBV4-1, with D possibly being TRBD1 (5 bases). V was shortened by 5 bases and J by 6 bases, with 17 bases between the two germline ends. This CDR3 spans 14 amino acids. In germline, CDR1 is MGHRA, CDR2 YSYEKL. The CDR3 here is CASSLLGADGEQYF. DNA for the CDR3: TGCGCCAGCAGCTTGTTAGGGGCGGACGGCGAGCAGTACTTC.

This sequence joins TRBV25-1 and TRBJ1-1, with D possibly TRBD1 on 6 matching bases. The germline V and J ends were trimmed by 4 bases and 1 base, with 10 bases remaining between them. CDR3 length: 14 amino acids. Germline V gene data show CDR1 as MGHDK and CDR2 as SYGVNS. The CDR3 nucleotides read TGTGCCAGCAGTGGGGACACAGGGAACACTGAAGCTTTCTTT. This gives the protein CASSGDTGNTEAFF.

J is TRBJ2-1 and V is TRBV19, with a tentative D call TRBD2 (5 bases). The CDR3 extends over 17 amino acids. The V and J ends lost 5 bases and 3 bases respectively, with 20 bases between them. CDR1 is LNHDA, CDR2 SQIVND, per germline (reference sequence). The CDR3 nucleotides are TGTGCCAGTAGTTCTCGACCCGCCGACTACCGCTACAATGAGCAGTTCTTC. This encodes CASSSRPADYRYNEQFF. Full variable domain (remainder filled in from reference TRBV19 and TRBJ2-1): DGGITQSPKYLFRKEGQNVTLSCEQNLNHDAMYWYRQDPGQGLRLIYYSQIVNDFQKGDIAEGYSVSREKKESFPLTVTSAQKNPTAFYLCASSSRPADYRYNEQFFGPGTRLTVL.

This chain uses TRBV5-1 with TRBJ1-2, with 7 nucleotides matching TRBD1. The CDR3 covers 13 residues. V shed 4 bases and J 4 bases; nucleotides not matched to a gene: 4. CDR1 SGHRS and CDR2 YFSETQ come from the germline V gene. The CDR3 region has the DNA TGCGCCAGCAGCGAGGGACAGCTCTATGGCTACACCTTC. The encoded protein is CASSEGQLYGYTF.

J is TRBJ1-2 and V is TRBV6-5; maybe TRBD1 (6 bases). Trimming took 4 bases from V and 8 from J, leaving 17 bases between them. Germline loops: CDR1 MNHEY, CDR2 SVGAGI. There are 14 residues in the CDR3. CDR3 coding DNA: TGTGCCAGCAGTTCAGGGGCCGCCCATTGGGGCTACACCTTC. The encoded protein is CASSSGAAHWGYTF.